This TCR beta chain was obtained from a study of human T cells and chemical hapten exposure. Across the study: Patch tests containing 0.01% DPC, applied to the upper back, were read at 6 days. Study findings and constraints: Expanded TCRs produced significantly more large CDR3 similarity clusters than controls did.

Noted time point: patch test 3, about 24 weeks after DPC sensitization. Treatment denoted: therapeutic diphenylcyclopropenone sensitization with weekly scalp DPC. The CDR3 is made up of 13 amino acids. Deletions cut 7 bases from V and 0 bases from J, with 10 bases between. CDR1 and CDR2 from the germline V gene are SGDLS and YYNGEE. TCRdb passed the RACE reads through MiXCR, listing each CDR3 protein once. The sample holds over 55,000 distinct CDR3 sequences; over 8.5% are singletons and the top ten take 1.4%. Details on this clonotype: Its target is unknown.

The sequence was collected from a woman aged 45-60 years with alopecia areata. Some clones in this sample may be carry-over from other donors' samples. The chain is built from TRBV9 and TRBJ1-1; D gene ambiguous. The sample here was whole blood, taken in connection with sensitization to the hapten diphenylcyclopropenone (DPC). The CDR3 DNA reads TGTGCCAGCTCAGAGATGATGAACACTGAAGCTTTCTTT. Its translation is CASSEMMNTEAFF. Looking up the rest from reference TRBV9 and TRBJ1-1 gives the full variable domain: DSGVTQTPKHLITATGQRVTLRCSPRSGDLSVYWYQQSLDQGLQFLIQYYNGEERAKGNILERFSAQQFPDLHSELNLSSLELGDSALYFCASSEMMNTEAFFGQGTRLTVV.